Shown below are 9 T cell receptor beta chains from a single sample sequenced in a study of blood T cell repertoires in COVID-19. Profiling relied on immunoSEQ multiplex PCR, and the TCRdb table lists in-frame clones only, not all of them. This table has approximately 94,000 clones, roughly 87% appearing once. The sequencing input was peripheral blood. The receptors shown here come from a man in his thirties or forties in a cohort sampled during active COVID-19.

The genes are TRBV10-3 and TRBJ2-4; 7 bases agree with TRBD1. Per germline, CDR1 ENHRY and CDR2 SYGVKD. The CDR3 is made up of 14 amino acids. The V and J ends lost 4 bases and 9 bases, in that order; junction bases with no gene match: 9. The CDR3 sequence: CAISGTGTEGIQYF. The CDR3 DNA sequence: TGTGCCATCAGTGGAACCGGGACAGAGGGCATTCAGTACTTC.

The count of this clone is one. The chain uses TRBV11-2 and TRBJ2-5; D is perhaps TRBD1 (6 bases). CDR1 SGHAT and CDR2 FQNNGV come from the germline V gene. The CDR3 totals 18 residues. V lost 0 bases, J lost 1 base, and 18 bases lay in between. The CDR3, as DNA: TGTGCCAGCAGCTTAGATTTTAGTCGCAGAGGGGGCCAAGAGACCCAGTACTTC. It specifies CASSLDFSRRGGQETQYF.

The chain employs TRBV5-6 and TRBJ1-2, with 8 bases lining up with TRBD1. V was clipped by 0 bases and J by 2 bases; unmatched bases: 6. The CDR3 contains 16 residues. Germline-derived CDR1 and CDR2 are SGHDT and YYEEEE. The CDR3 nucleotides are TGTGCCAGCAGCTTGGTTGGCAGGGGGCTGAACTATGGCTACACCTTC. Amino acids: CASSLVGRGLNYGYTF. Filled out from reference TRBV5-6 and TRBJ1-2, the complete variable domain reads DAGVTQSPTHLIKTRGQQVTLRCSPKSGHDTVSWYQQALGQGPQFIFQYYEEEERQRGNFPDRFSGHQFPNYSSELNVNALLLGDSALYLCASSLVGRGLNYGYTFGSGTRLTVV.

The genes are TRBV6-6 and TRBJ2-1; D is perhaps TRBD2 (6 bases). The V end lost 7 bases, the J end lost 2 bases, and 12 bases lay between the germline ends. This CDR3 region has 14 residues. Germline V gives CDR1 MNHNY, CDR2 SVGAGI (reference sequence). The CDR3 DNA reads TGTGCCAGCATGGGGCGACTAGCCTACAATGAGCAGTTCTTC. It codes for CASMGRLAYNEQFF.

The rearrangement joins TRBV29-1 to TRBJ2-3, with D perhaps TRBD1 (6 bases). Germline lookup yields CDR1 SQVTM and CDR2 ANQGSEA. Deletions cut 8 bases from V and 2 bases from J, with 14 bases between. CDR3 length: 13 amino acids. The CDR3 sequence: CSLQGTLTDTQYF. CDR3 sequence (DNA): TGCAGCCTCCAGGGGACCCTCACAGATACGCAGTATTTT.

The genes are TRBV27 and TRBJ1-5; maybe TRBD1 (5 bases). Trimming removed 0 bases at V and 5 bases at J, with 11 bases between. The V gene's germline CDR1 is MNHEY and CDR2 SMNVEV (reference sequence). CDR3 length: 15 amino acids. The CDR3: CASSLSGGLDQPQHF. The CDR3 DNA reads as TGTGCCAGCAGTTTATCGGGGGGACTTGATCAGCCCCAGCATTTT.

The chain links TRBV19 to TRBJ2-2, with a tentative D call TRBD1 (5 bases). Trimming removed 3 bases at V and 6 bases at J, with 14 bases between. CDR3 size: 15 residues. Germline CDR1 LNHDA, CDR2 SQIVND (reference sequence). The CDR3 bases are TGTGCCAGTAGTATTCCCAGGGCCTGGCCCGGGGAGCTGTTTTTT. Encoded protein: CASSIPRAWPGELFF.

The CDR3 is CASSRLALRADTQYF. CDR3 coding DNA: TGTGCCAGCAGTCGACTAGCCCTAAGAGCAGATACGCAGTATTTT. The J gene is TRBJ2-3, the V gene TRBV28; TRBD2 matches at 7 bases. The CDR3 totals 15 residues. V lost 5 bases to trimming and J lost 4 bases; unmatched junction nucleotides: 9. The V gene's germline CDR1 is MDHEN and CDR2 SYDVKM.

The J gene is TRBJ1-1, the V gene TRBV6-5, with D tentatively TRBD1 (5 bases). CDR3 length: 13 amino acids. The V and J ends lost 6 bases and 3 bases respectively, with 11 bases between them. The germline V gene encodes CDR1 MNHEY and CDR2 SVGAGI. This CDR3 reads CASSNDRYTEAFF. Written as DNA, the CDR3 is TGTGCCAGCAGCAACGACAGATACACTGAAGCTTTCTTT.